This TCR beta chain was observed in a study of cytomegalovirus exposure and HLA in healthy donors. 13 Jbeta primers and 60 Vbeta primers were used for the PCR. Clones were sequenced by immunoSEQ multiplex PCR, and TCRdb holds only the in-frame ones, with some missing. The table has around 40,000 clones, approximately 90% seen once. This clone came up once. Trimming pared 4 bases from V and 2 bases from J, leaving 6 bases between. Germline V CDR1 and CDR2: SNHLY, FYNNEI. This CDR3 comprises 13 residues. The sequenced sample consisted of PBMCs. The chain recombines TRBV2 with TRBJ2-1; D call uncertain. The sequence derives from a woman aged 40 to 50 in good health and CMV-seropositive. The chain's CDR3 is CASSGLAYNEQFF. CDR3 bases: TGTGCCAGCAGTGGGTTAGCCTACAATGAGCAGTTCTTC.